The 18 T cell receptor beta chains listed next were all sequenced from one sample in a study of CD8 T cells in ankylosing spondylitis. The study, taken as a whole, reports: Several highly homologous variants formed a TCR beta motif that appeared characteristic of ankylosing spondylitis blood.

Their cognate antigens are unknown. MiXCR was run by TCRdb on the 5' RACE reads, yielding one entry per CDR3 protein. The sample holds almost 400,000 distinct CDR3 sequences; more than 20% are singletons and the top ten take about a sixth. The sequencing sample was made of blood, either unsorted or a sorted T cell fraction (not recorded which). The receptors shown here come from a male donor with ankylosing spondylitis.

The rearrangement joins TRBV2 to TRBJ1-2; 7 bases agree with TRBD1. This CDR3 is built from 15 residues. The ends lost 6 bases at V and 2 bases at J; junction bases unmatched: 9. Germline V gene lookup returns CDR1 SNHLY and CDR2 FYNNEI. The CDR3 DNA reads as TGTGCCAGCAGCCAAACAGGGGTGGCGAACTATGGCTACACCTTC. This translates into CASSQTGVANYGYTF.

The V and J genes are TRBV7-9 and TRBJ2-7, with 11 bases that match TRBD2. J gave up 3 bases and V 5 bases, and 9 bases lay outside the gene matches. The CDR3 has 16 amino acids. The V gene's germline CDR1 is SEHNR and CDR2 FQNEAQ (reference sequence). The CDR3 coding sequence is TGTGCCAGCAGCCCCGGGGGTGGGACTAGCGGCTACGAGCAGTACTTC. It is translated as CASSPGGGTSGYEQYF.

The chain carries TRBV12-3 or TRBV12-4 and TRBJ1-6; a weak D match, TRBD1 (6 bases). The V and J ends lost 7 bases and 13 bases respectively, with 11 bases between them. This CDR3 is built from 11 residues. This CDR3 is CASTSQGPLHF. As DNA, the CDR3 is TGTGCCAGCACTAGCCAGGGGCCCCTCCACTTT.

The chain carries TRBV7-9 and TRBJ2-3; no reliable D call. V lost 5 bases and J 0 bases, leaving 9 bases between the germline ends. CDR1 and CDR2 (germline): SEHNR, FQNEAQ (reference sequence). This CDR3 has 14 amino acids. The CDR3 region is CASSKGLSTDTQYF. DNA for the CDR3: TGTGCCAGCAGCAAAGGCTTGAGCACAGATACGCAGTATTTT.

V usage is TRBV7-3 and J usage is TRBJ2-3, with 8 bases aligning to TRBD2. The ends lost 5 bases at V and 3 bases at J; junction bases unmatched: 7. Germline CDR1 reads SGHTA; CDR2 reads FQGTGA. The CDR3 extends over 15 amino acids. The DNA for the CDR3 is TGTGCCAGCAGCCGCAGGACTAGCCGAACAGATACGCAGTATTTT. Translation gives CASSRRTSRTDTQYF. The full variable domain, completed using reference TRBV7-3 and TRBJ2-3, is GAGVSQTPSNKVTEKGKYVELRCDPISGHTALYWYRQSLGQGPEFLIYFQGTGAADDSGLPNDRFFAVRPEGSVSTLKIQRTERGDSAVYLCASSRRTSRTDTQYFGPGTRLTVL.

This clonotype was recorded a few times. The CDR3 nucleotides are TGTGCCAGCAGTCCAGGGACCGCGGGAAAGACCCAGTACTTC. This translates into CASSPGTAGKTQYF. The chain has TRBV2 and TRBJ2-5; D is perhaps TRBD2 (6 bases). Germline V gene lookup returns CDR1 SNHLY and CDR2 FYNNEI. V lost 5 bases and J 6 bases, leaving 16 bases between the germline ends. The CDR3 extends over 14 amino acids.

The chain uses TRBV20-1 and TRBJ2-2; TRBD1 agrees at 10 bases. The CDR3 sequence is 15 residues long. J was trimmed by 5 bases and V by 0 bases; bases with no gene match: 3. The germline gives CDR1 DFQATT, CDR2 SNEGSKA (reference sequence). The CDR3: CSARERGQGTGELFF. The CDR3 DNA follows: TGCAGTGCTAGAGAGCGGGGACAGGGGACCGGGGAGCTGTTTTTT.

The chain uses TRBV27 and TRBJ2-3; D unresolved. The CDR3 length is 13 residues. Trimming took 5 bases from V and 6 from J, leaving 12 bases between them. Germline V gene lookup returns CDR1 MNHEY and CDR2 SMNVEV (reference sequence). The chain's CDR3 is CASSPTQWDTQYF. The CDR3 bases are TGTGCCAGCAGTCCAACTCAGTGGGATACGCAGTATTTT.

The sample holds a few counts of this clonotype. V and J are TRBV5-1 and TRBJ2-5, with no clear D. The CDR3 covers 11 residues. The germline V and J ends were trimmed by 2 bases and 5 bases, with 4 bases remaining between them. Germline V gene data show CDR1 as SGHRS and CDR2 as YFSETQ. CDR3 nucleotides: TGCGCCAGCAGCTTTGATGAGACCCAGTACTTC. This encodes CASSFDETQYF.

The CDR3 DNA reads TGTGCCACCAGTGATTATGACAAATCGAACACCGGGGAGCTGTTTTTT. Translated, it gives CATSDYDKSNTGELFF. The chain employs TRBV24-1 and TRBJ2-2; D is ambiguous. The V end lost 2 bases, the J end lost 0 bases, and 9 bases lay between the germline ends. The germline V gene has CDR1 KGHDR and CDR2 SFDVKD. The length of the CDR3 is 16 residues.

The chain combines TRBV20-1 with TRBJ2-5, with D tentatively TRBD1 (5 bases). V was trimmed by 3 bases and J by 1 base, leaving 18 bases between them. CDR1 and CDR2 (germline): DFQATT, SNEGSKA (reference sequence). This CDR3 region has 16 residues. CDR3 in DNA: TGCAGTGCTAGGTACCCAAGGGGCCTACTCCAAGAGACCCAGTACTTC. It encodes CSARYPRGLLQETQYF.

This clonotype was seen many times. This chain connects TRBV6-5 to TRBJ2-7; 9 nucleotides match TRBD2. The length of the CDR3 is 15 residues. The V gene end was trimmed by 8 bases and the J gene end by 2 bases; junction bases not matched to a gene: 10. In germline, CDR1 is MNHEY, CDR2 SVGAGI. CDR3 bases: TGTGCCAGCTCCCCTCACTCTAGCGGGACCTACGAGCAGTACTTC. It codes for CASSPHSSGTYEQYF.

This clonotype showed up just a few times. This chain uses TRBV28 with TRBJ2-4; D uncertain. Germline values: CDR1 MDHEN, CDR2 SYDVKM. Trimming removed 8 bases from V and 8 bases from J, with 16 bases in between. CDR3 size: 13 residues. CDR3 residues: CASGRPSRYIQYF. In DNA, the CDR3 is TGTGCCAGCGGCAGGCCATCGAGGTACATTCAGTACTTC.

This clonotype was detected only a few times. The chain carries TRBV29-1 and TRBJ2-7, with D possibly matching TRBD1 (5 bases). This CDR3 region has 13 residues. Per the germline V gene, CDR1 is SQVTM and CDR2 is ANQGSEA. The ends were cut back, 6 bases at V and 2 bases at J, with 14 bases in the middle. The CDR3 DNA follows: TGCAGCGTCTCAAAGACAGCTACCTACGAGCAGTACTTC. Translating it yields CSVSKTATYEQYF.

The rearrangement joins TRBV7-2 to TRBJ2-3; D not certain. Germline CDR1 SGHTA, CDR2 FQGNSA. The CDR3 sequence is 14 residues long. The V gene lost 1 base and the J gene lost 4 bases, with 9 bases spanning the gap. The DNA of the CDR3 is TGTGCCAGCAGCTTAGTATCTGCGTCAGATACGCAGTATTTT. Translated: CASSLVSASDTQYF.

This chain connects TRBV6-1 to TRBJ1-4; no firm D call. CDR3 length: 16 amino acids. Trimming removed 6 bases at V and 8 bases at J, with 22 bases between. Germline V lookup: CDR1 MNHNS, CDR2 SASEGT. The CDR3 bases are TGTGCCAGCAGCCTAGGACGGGTGGCCCGGTGGGAAAAACTGTTTTTT. Encoded protein: CASSLGRVARWEKLFF.

The chain links TRBV10-2 to TRBJ2-3; possible D gene TRBD2, 5 bases. Trimming pared 3 bases from V and 1 base from J, leaving 8 bases between. The CDR3 has 14 residues. The germline gives CDR1 WSHSY, CDR2 SAAADI. This chain's CDR3 is CASSDAEGTDTQYF. The CDR3 DNA reads TGCGCCAGCAGTGACGCGGAGGGCACAGATACGCAGTATTTT.

The CDR3 DNA reads TGTGCCAGCAGCCCAAGGACAGGGTGGGGGTTCTTC. This translates into CASSPRTGWGFF. This chain joins TRBV3-1 and TRBJ2-1; TRBD1 matches at 8 bases. Looked up from germline, CDR1 is LGHDT and CDR2 is YNNKEL (reference sequence). CDR3 size: 12 residues. The ends lost 4 bases at V and 15 bases at J; junction bases unmatched: 8.